The clone carrying this T cell receptor beta chain came up many times. V was cut by 3 bases and J by 6 bases, with 5 bases left in between. Germline lookup yields CDR1 MNHEY and CDR2 SVGEGT. The CDR3 covers 11 residues. This record belongs to a study of blood T cells in healthy people across ages. A second PCR of 7 to 11 cycles used a sample-barcoded 5' primer and a J-beta primer mix. A single record per CDR3 protein comes from TCRdb applying MiXCR to the 5' RACE reads. The sample records about 840,000 distinct CDR3 sequences, just under 30% being singletons. A further study also used this sample, focusing on T cells of mothers and their children. Turning to that study: The entire RNA extract went into cDNA synthesis at approximately 1.5 ug per 15 ul.

The V and J genes are TRBV6-2 or TRBV6-3 and TRBJ1-2; D gene unclear. Sequencing input: blood. The clonotype comes from a woman aged 40 to 55 in good health. CDR3 nucleotides: TGTGCCAGCAGTTATCCCGATGGCTACACCTTC. Protein: CASSYPDGYTF.